This entry is about one T cell receptor (beta chain). The source of the sample is a study of blood T cell repertoires in COVID-19. The CDR3 has 16 amino acids. The germline gives CDR1 MNHEY, CDR2 SMNVEV (reference sequence). V was cut by 11 bases and J by 8 bases, with 30 bases left in between. Some clones are missing from TCRdb's copy, which holds only in-frame ones; the method was immunoSEQ multiplex PCR. Here the sample spans 120,000 or so clones, around nine tenths being singletons. Sequencing was carried out using peripheral blood. This clonotype originated in a man between 50 and 59 years old with acute or convalescent COVID-19. V gene TRBV27 combines with J gene TRBJ1-2, with D unresolved. CDR3 nucleotides: TGTGCCTCAAGCAGTACCCCCCGAGGGTTGGTCGGCGGCTACACCTTC. Amino acid sequence: CASSSTPRGLVGGYTF.